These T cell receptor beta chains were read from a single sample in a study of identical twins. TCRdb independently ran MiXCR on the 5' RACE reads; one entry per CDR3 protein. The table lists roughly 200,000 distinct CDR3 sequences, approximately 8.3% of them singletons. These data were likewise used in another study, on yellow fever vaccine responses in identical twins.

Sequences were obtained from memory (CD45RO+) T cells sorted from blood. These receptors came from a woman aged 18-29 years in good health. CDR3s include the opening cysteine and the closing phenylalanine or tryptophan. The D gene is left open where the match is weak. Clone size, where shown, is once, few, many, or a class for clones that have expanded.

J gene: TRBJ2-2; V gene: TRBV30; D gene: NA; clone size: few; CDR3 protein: CAWGITNTGELFF; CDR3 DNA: TGTGCCTGGGGCATTACGAACACCGGGGAGCTGTTTTTT
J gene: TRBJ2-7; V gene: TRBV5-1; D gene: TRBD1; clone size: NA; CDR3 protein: CASSLERGREQYF; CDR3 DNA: TGCGCCAGCAGCTTGGAAAGGGGGCGCGAGCAGTACTTC
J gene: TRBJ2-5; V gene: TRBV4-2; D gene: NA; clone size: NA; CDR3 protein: CASSQERAASNLYQETQYF; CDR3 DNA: TGTGCCAGCAGCCAAGAAAGGGCAGCTTCAAACCTGTACCAAGAGACCCAGTACTTC
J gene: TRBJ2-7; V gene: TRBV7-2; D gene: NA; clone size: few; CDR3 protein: CASSAWTASSYEQYF; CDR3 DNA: TGTGCCAGCAGCGCCTGGACAGCGAGCTCCTACGAGCAGTACTTC
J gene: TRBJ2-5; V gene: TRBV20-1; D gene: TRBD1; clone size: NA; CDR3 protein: CSAAGTGGLETQYF; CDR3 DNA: TGCAGTGCAGCCGGGACAGGGGGCCTGGAGACCCAGTACTTC
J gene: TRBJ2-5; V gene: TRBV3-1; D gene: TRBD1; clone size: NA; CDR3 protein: CACSQELWTGEETQYF; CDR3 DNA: TGTGCCTGCAGCCAAGAGCTGTGGACAGGCGAAGAGACCCAGTACTTC
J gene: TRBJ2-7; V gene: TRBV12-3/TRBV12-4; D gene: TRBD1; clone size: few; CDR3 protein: CASSLWQGASEQYF; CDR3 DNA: TGTGCCAGCAGTTTATGGCAGGGGGCGAGCGAGCAGTACTTC
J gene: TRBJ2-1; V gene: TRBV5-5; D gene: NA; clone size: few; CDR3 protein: CASSVDTPSYNEQFF; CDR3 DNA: TGTGCCAGCAGCGTGGATACCCCCTCCTACAATGAGCAGTTCTTC
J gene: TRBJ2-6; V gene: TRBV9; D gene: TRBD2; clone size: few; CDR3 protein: CASSGSTSGGAGANVLTF; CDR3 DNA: TGTGCCAGCAGCGGGTCGACTAGCGGGGGAGCCGGGGCCAACGTCCTGACTTTC
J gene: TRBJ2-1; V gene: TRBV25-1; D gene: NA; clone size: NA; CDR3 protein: CASRDETRSLYEQFF; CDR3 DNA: TGTGCCAGCAGGGACGAGACCAGGTCCCTATATGAGCAGTTCTTC
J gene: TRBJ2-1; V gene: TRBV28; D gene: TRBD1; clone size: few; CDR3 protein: CASRGQGALTYNEQFF; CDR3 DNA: TGTGCCAGCAGAGGACAGGGGGCGCTTACTTACAATGAGCAGTTCTTC
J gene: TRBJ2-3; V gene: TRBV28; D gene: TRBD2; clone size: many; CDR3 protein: CASSYGTSGTDTQYF; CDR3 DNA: TGTGCCAGCAGTTATGGGACTAGCGGCACAGATACGCAGTATTTT
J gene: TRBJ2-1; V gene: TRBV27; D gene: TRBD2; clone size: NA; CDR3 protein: CASGLAGGREQFF; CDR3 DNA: TGTGCCAGCGGACTAGCGGGAGGACGTGAGCAGTTCTTC
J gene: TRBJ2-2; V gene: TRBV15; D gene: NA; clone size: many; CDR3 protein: CATSRDHGDTGELFF; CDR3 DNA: TGTGCCACCAGCAGAGATCACGGTGACACCGGGGAGCTGTTTTTT
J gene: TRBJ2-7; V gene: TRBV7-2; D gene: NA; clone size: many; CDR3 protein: CASSLAVSLSEQYF; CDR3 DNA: TGTGCCAGCAGCTTAGCGGTGTCCCTCAGCGAGCAGTACTTC
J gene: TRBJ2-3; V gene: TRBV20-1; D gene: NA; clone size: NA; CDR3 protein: CSAPRSVGTDTQYF; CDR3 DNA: TGCAGTGCTCCTAGAAGTGTTGGGACAGATACGCAGTATTTT
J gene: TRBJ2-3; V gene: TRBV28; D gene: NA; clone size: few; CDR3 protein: CASRSESIGTQYF; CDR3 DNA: TGTGCCAGCAGATCCGAATCTATCGGGACGCAGTATTTT
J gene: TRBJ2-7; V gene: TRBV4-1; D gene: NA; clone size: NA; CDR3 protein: CASSQRGQSYEQYF; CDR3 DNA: TGCGCCAGCAGCCAACGAGGACAGTCCTACGAGCAGTACTTC
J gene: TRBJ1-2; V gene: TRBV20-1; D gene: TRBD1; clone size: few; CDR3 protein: CSAPVEGARPNYGYTF; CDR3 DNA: TGCAGTGCTCCCGTGGAGGGGGCGAGACCTAACTATGGCTACACCTTC
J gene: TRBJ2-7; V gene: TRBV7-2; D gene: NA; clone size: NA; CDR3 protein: CASSLGLGTPYEQYF; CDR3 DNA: TGTGCCAGCAGCTTGGGGTTGGGGACCCCCTACGAGCAGTACTTC
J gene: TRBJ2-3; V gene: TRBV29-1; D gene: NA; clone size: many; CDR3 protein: CSVEGTGISTDTQYF; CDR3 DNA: TGCAGCGTTGAAGGAACCGGGATTTCCACAGATACGCAGTATTTT
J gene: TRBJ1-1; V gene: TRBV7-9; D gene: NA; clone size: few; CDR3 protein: CASTESRSEAFF; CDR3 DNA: TGTGCCAGCACCGAATCGAGGTCTGAAGCTTTCTTT